The clone carrying this T cell receptor (beta chain) was observed once. This CDR3 spans 14 amino acids. Germline values: CDR1 LNHDA, CDR2 SQIVND (reference sequence). This entry belongs to a study of shared clonotypes between healthy human individuals. CD45RO-negative, CCR7-positively selected cells formed the naive CD8 fraction, excluding terminally differentiated effector memory CD45RA+ cells. Using immunoSEQ multiplex PCR, the repertoire was profiled, and TCRdb retains in-frame clones only, with some absent. Of 500,000 to 700,000 clones listed, roughly 95% are singletons. The chain is built from TRBV19 and TRBJ2-5; D gene uncertain. Judging by the DNA end, TRBJ2-7 fits better; the J call may be wrong. This receptor was obtained from a woman aged 30 to 39 in good health. The sequenced sample was naive CD8+ T cells sorted from blood. The CDR3 sequence: CASSPPGFDYEQYF. CDR3 in DNA: TGTGCCAGTAGCCCGCCGGGCTTCGACTACGAGCAGTACTTC.